This T cell receptor beta chain came from a study of beta chain features in type 1 diabetes. This clone was counted a few times. Trimming cost V 6 bases and J 2 bases; bases outside gene matches: 4. The CDR3 spans 13 residues. The germline V gene has CDR1 MNHEY and CDR2 SVGAGI. Expressed TCRB transcripts were sequenced, since all the RNA that had been isolated was reverse transcribed. The assay was immunoSEQ multiplex PCR, and TCRdb's table has in-frame clones only and misses some. The sample lists about 250,000 clones, roughly 15% occurring once. The TCR originated in a woman between 40 and 50 years old in good health. The sequenced material came from naive CD4+ T cells from blood. V and J are TRBV6-5 and TRBJ2-7; 7 bases align to TRBD2. CDR3: CASSIGTTYEQYF. The CDR3 DNA follows: TGTGCCAGCAGCATCGGGACTACCTACGAGCAGTACTTC.